This T cell receptor (beta chain) appears in the sequencing data of a study of blood T cells in healthy people across ages. Study results and caveats: Donor CMV status was unknown, possibly confounding expanded clonotype changes. There were more naive CD4+ cells and higher diversity in long-lived donors than in aged donors.

Donors each provided about 10 milliliters of peripheral blood. It was with a sample-barcoded 5' primer and a J-beta primer mix that a second PCR of about 6 to 12 cycles was run. Through a template-switch adaptor with 12 random nucleotides, each cDNA molecule received a tag. Via MiXCR, TCRdb re-called the 5' RACE reads, giving one row per CDR3 protein. The table includes just over 1 million distinct CDR3 sequences, 45% detected once. Of note for this clonotype: Its antigen is not identified.

The CDR3 totals 15 residues. Germline CDR1 reads SGDLS; CDR2 reads YYNGEE. V was pared by 1 base and J by 0 bases, with 11 bases between. Sequencing was carried out using blood. The chain joins TRBV9 to TRBJ2-7; D unclear. This receptor was identified in an older woman in good health. The CDR3 loop reads CASSVTAVLSYEQYF. The CDR3 coding sequence is TGTGCCAGCAGCGTAACGGCAGTACTCTCCTACGAGCAGTACTTC.